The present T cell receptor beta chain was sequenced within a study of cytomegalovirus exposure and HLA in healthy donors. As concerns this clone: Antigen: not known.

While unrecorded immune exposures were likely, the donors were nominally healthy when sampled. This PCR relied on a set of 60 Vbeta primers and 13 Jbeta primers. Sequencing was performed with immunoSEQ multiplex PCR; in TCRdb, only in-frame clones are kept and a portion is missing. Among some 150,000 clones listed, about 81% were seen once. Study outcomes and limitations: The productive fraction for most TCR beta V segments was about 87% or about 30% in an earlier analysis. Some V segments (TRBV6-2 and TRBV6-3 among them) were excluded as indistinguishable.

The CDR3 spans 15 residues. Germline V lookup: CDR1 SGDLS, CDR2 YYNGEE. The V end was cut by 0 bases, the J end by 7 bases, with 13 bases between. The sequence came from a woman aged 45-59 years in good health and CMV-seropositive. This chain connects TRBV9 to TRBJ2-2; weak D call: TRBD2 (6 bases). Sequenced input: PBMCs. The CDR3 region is CASSVALRENGELFF. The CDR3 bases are TGTGCCAGCAGCGTAGCATTGCGGGAAAACGGGGAGCTGTTTTTT.